This TCR beta chain was obtained from a study of CD8+ T cells in alopecia areata. Study background: Oral tofacitinib (5 to 10 mg twice daily) was administered to treated patients.

General observations from the study: Higher clonality than in normal scalp was seen in lesional scalp, especially alopecia totalis/universalis.

Sequencing templates came from extracted RNA that was reverse transcribed into cDNA. Only in-frame clones appear in the TCRdb table, and some are missing; sequencing was by immunoSEQ multiplex PCR. Of about 97,000 clones listed, roughly two fifths are singletons. A remark on this clone: The antigen is not known.

V shed 0 bases and J shed 7 bases, with 9 bases lying between them. Germline V gives CDR1 LGHNA, CDR2 YSLEER. The CDR3 loop spans 13 amino acids. Sequenced sample: CD4+ T cells sorted from blood. The chain combines TRBV4-3 with TRBJ1-1; D not resolved. The sequence derives from a human donor with alopecia areata. CDR3 DNA: TGCGCCAGCAGCCAAGAGTTATCCGTTGAAGCTTTCTTT. Its protein is CASSQELSVEAFF.